Below, 16 T cell receptor beta chains from the same sample are listed, as sequenced in a study of cytomegalovirus exposure and HLA in healthy donors. Vbeta (60) and Jbeta (13) primers were used in the PCR. Assay: immunoSEQ multiplex PCR; the TCRdb copy retains only in-frame clones and omits some. The table counts about 48,000 clones; around 2% lies in the top ten. The sample was PBMCs. The receptors here all came from a woman aged 40 to 50 in good health and CMV-seronegative.

The chain uses TRBV5-1 and TRBJ1-4; TRBD1 matches 9 bases. V was clipped by 3 bases and J by 2 bases; unmatched bases: 5. The germline gives CDR1 SGHRS, CDR2 YFSETQ. This CDR3 spans 16 amino acids. CDR3 bases: TGCGCCAGCAGCTCCGGGACAGGGTCGACTAATGAAAAACTGTTTTTT. Translating gives CASSSGTGSTNEKLFF.

This chain uses TRBV27 with TRBJ2-3; 13 bases agree with TRBD2. This CDR3 spans 15 amino acids. The germline CDR1 and CDR2 sequences are MNHEY and SMNVEV (reference sequence). The J segment lost 8 bases and the V segment lost 0 bases, leaving 2 bases of the junction unmatched. The DNA of the CDR3 is TGTGCCAGCAGTTTATCGGGACTAGCGGGATTTACGCAGTATTTT. Amino acids: CASSLSGLAGFTQYF.

The chain uses TRBV9 and TRBJ2-3; TRBD1 matches at 7 bases. There are 15 residues in the CDR3. J was trimmed by 3 bases and V by 3 bases; bases with no gene match: 7. Germline values: CDR1 SGDLS, CDR2 YYNGEE. CDR3 DNA sequence: TGTGCCAGCAGCGAAAGACAGGGTTGGACAGATACGCAGTATTTT. Translation gives CASSERQGWTDTQYF.

The rearrangement joins TRBV9 to TRBJ1-5; 10 bases align to TRBD1. CDR1 and CDR2 (germline): SGDLS, YYNGEE. The CDR3 extends over 14 amino acids. Losses at the gene ends were 0 bases for V and 6 bases for J; bases not matched to a gene: 0. DNA of the CDR3: TGTGCCAGCAGCGTAGGGACAGGGGGTCAGCCCCAGCATTTT. Protein product: CASSVGTGGQPQHF.

Note on this clone: The sample carries other DNA sequences with the same CDR3. The chain joins TRBV11-3 to TRBJ2-7; maybe TRBD2 (6 bases). Between the trimmed V and J ends, which lost 5 bases and 3 bases, there was a span of 14 bases. Germline CDR1 SGHNT, CDR2 YENEEA. CDR3 length: 14 residues. DNA of the CDR3: TGTGCCAGCAGCCCGTCAGACGGGGGCTACGAGCAGTACTTC. Amino acids: CASSPSDGGYEQYF.

The chain recombines TRBV5-4 with TRBJ1-1, with D possibly matching TRBD1 (5 bases). V gave up 4 bases and J gave up 4 bases, with 20 bases separating them. The CDR3 sequence is 16 residues long. CDR1 and CDR2 (germline): SGHNT, YYREEE (reference sequence). CDR3 coding DNA: TGTGCCAGCAGCCTACCAGACAGCCCGACTTTCACTGAAGCTTTCTTT. Its translation: CASSLPDSPTFTEAFF.

The chain combines TRBV5-1 with TRBJ1-3; 12 nucleotides align to TRBD1. With 4 bases clipped from V and 8 bases from J, the junction kept 13 bases outside the gene matches. Per germline, CDR1 SGHRS and CDR2 YFSETQ. The CDR3 totals 17 residues. The CDR3 region is CASSRFPPGQGADTIYF. CDR3 in DNA: TGCGCCAGCAGCCGGTTTCCTCCGGGACAGGGGGCGGACACCATATATTTT.

Judged by frequency, this clone is medium-sized. The genes are TRBV5-1 and TRBJ1-1; D unresolved. CDR1 SGHRS and CDR2 YFSETQ come from the germline V gene. The length of the CDR3 is 14 residues. Deletions cut 1 base from V and 0 bases from J, with 7 bases between. The CDR3: CASSLWSMNTEAFF. In nucleotides, the CDR3 is TGCGCCAGCAGCTTGTGGAGTATGAACACTGAAGCTTTCTTT.

The genes are TRBV7-8 and TRBJ2-7; D unclear. Trimming pared 3 bases from V and 2 bases from J, leaving 8 bases between. Germline-derived CDR1 and CDR2 are SGHVS and FQNEAQ. The CDR3 is 13 residues long. CDR3 DNA: TGTGCCAGCAGCTTCCGAGTGGCCTACGAGCAGTACTTC. Translation: CASSFRVAYEQYF.

The gene calls are TRBV10-1 and TRBJ1-2; 7 bases line up with TRBD1. The length of the CDR3 is 16 residues. Germline V gene data show CDR1 as WNHNN and CDR2 as SYGVQD (reference sequence). The junction had 16 bases not matched to a gene; V was cut back by 8 bases and J by 4 bases. The CDR3 is CASLGPSTGMVYGYTF. The CDR3 region has the DNA TGCGCCAGCTTAGGACCATCGACAGGGATGGTCTATGGCTACACCTTC.

The V and J genes are TRBV5-4 and TRBJ2-3; the D gene is possibly TRBD2 (7 bases). CDR1 and CDR2 (germline): SGHNT, YYREEE (reference sequence). The CDR3 extends over 18 amino acids. Trimming took off 3 bases at V and 4 bases at J, with 24 bases between the two ends. The chain's CDR3 is CASSWAGGGGGLPDTQYF. The CDR3 coding sequence is TGTGCCAGCAGCTGGGCCGGCGGGGGAGGGGGGTTGCCAGATACGCAGTATTTT.

The J gene is TRBJ1-2, the V gene TRBV9; D unclear. Germline values: CDR1 SGDLS, CDR2 YYNGEE. This CDR3 is 16 amino acids long. V lost 4 bases and J 0 bases, leaving 16 bases between the germline ends. The CDR3 reads CASSPSGGRANYGYTF. DNA of the CDR3: TGTGCCAGCAGCCCCTCGGGAGGGCGAGCTAACTATGGCTACACCTTC. Using reference TRBV9 and TRBJ1-2 for the parts outside the CDR3, the full variable domain is DSGVTQTPKHLITATGQRVTLRCSPRSGDLSVYWYQQSLDQGLQFLIQYYNGEERAKGNILERFSAQQFPDLHSELNLSSLELGDSALYFCASSPSGGRANYGYTFGSGTRLTVV.

The chain recombines TRBV7-3 with TRBJ2-5, with TRBD2 matching over 7 bases. The last part of the DNA fits TRBJ2-7 better; the J call may be wrong. The length of the CDR3 is 13 residues. Germline-derived CDR1 and CDR2 are SGHTA and FQGTGA. The chain's CDR3 is CASRSQERGEQYF. The DNA of the CDR3 is TGTGCCAGCAGGTCTCAGGAGCGGGGCGAGCAGTACTTC.

V is TRBV10-3 and J is TRBJ2-7, with 7 positions matching TRBD1. V shed 6 bases and J 2 bases; nucleotides not matched to a gene: 7. CDR1 is ENHRY, CDR2 SYGVKD, per germline. This CDR3 contains 14 residues. CDR3 sequence (DNA): TGTGCCATCAGCCCGGGACAGCTCGCCTACGAGCAGTACTTC. Its translation is CAISPGQLAYEQYF.

The chain uses TRBV15 and TRBJ2-1; D is possibly TRBD1 (6 bases). V lost 2 bases and J 4 bases, leaving 12 bases between the germline ends. Germline V lookup: CDR1 LNHNV, CDR2 YYDKDF (reference sequence). The CDR3 is made up of 15 amino acids. CDR3 residues: CATSRSGTSYNEQFF. CDR3 sequence (DNA): TGTGCCACCAGCAGATCCGGGACAAGTTACAATGAGCAGTTCTTC.

The rearrangement uses TRBV29-1 and TRBJ1-2; weak D call: TRBD1 (5 bases). Trimming left V 5 bases short and J 4 bases short, with 8 bases between. Germline V gene data show CDR1 as SQVTM and CDR2 as ANQGSEA. The CDR3 sequence is 11 residues long. CDR3 in DNA: TGCAGCGTTTGGGGCCTCTATGGCTACACCTTC. Its protein is CSVWGLYGYTF.